Below, 27 T cell receptor beta chains from the same sample are listed, as sequenced in a study of T cell clones after liver transplantation. The table came from immunoSEQ multiplex PCR; TCRdb's copy has only in-frame clones and leaves some out. This table holds tens of thousands of clones, over 70% found once. This material consisted of CD4+ T cells from blood, taken before liver transplant. The receptors derive from a human donor who received a liver transplant.

In its sample, this clone was seen once. V and J are TRBV30 and TRBJ2-3; TRBD2 might be the D (5 bases). The V gene lost 4 bases and the J gene lost 5 bases, with 10 bases spanning the gap. Germline V gives CDR1 GTSNPN, CDR2 SVGIG (reference sequence). This CDR3 region has 12 residues. The chain's CDR3 is CAWKVAGDTQYF. The CDR3 region has the DNA TGTGCCTGGAAAGTGGCGGGAGATACGCAGTATTTT.

This chain joins TRBV6-5 and TRBJ1-6, with 9 nucleotides matching TRBD1. Germline V lookup: CDR1 MNHEY, CDR2 SVGAGI. The CDR3 is 14 residues long. After removal of 8 bases from V and 8 bases from J, the junction contained 7 bases not matched to a gene. CDR3 sequence: CASQQGAEDSPLHF. The CDR3 DNA reads TGTGCCAGCCAACAGGGGGCTGAGGATTCACCCCTCCACTTT.

This clone was counted once. In DNA form, the CDR3 reads TGTGCAAGTCGCTTAGGAGGGGACAACAACACTGAAGCTTTCTTT. The encoded protein is CASRLGGDNNTEAFF. V and J are TRBV12-2 and TRBJ1-1; the table calls TRBD1, which could not be checked here. TRBV12-2 is a recognized pseudogene. The CDR3 is made up of 15 amino acids.

This chain uses TRBV28 with TRBJ1-6; a possible D gene is TRBD1 (6 bases). The CDR3 sequence is 15 residues long. With 10 bases removed from V and 4 bases from J, the gap between germline ends came to 17 bases. The germline V gene has CDR1 MDHEN and CDR2 SYDVKM. The CDR3 protein is CATSSGALYNSPLHF. The CDR3 nucleotides are TGTGCCACCTCCTCAGGGGCTTTGTATAATTCACCCCTCCACTTT.

The chain is built from TRBV30 and TRBJ1-3; possible D gene TRBD1, 5 bases. The CDR3 consists of 13 residues. Deletions cut 4 bases from V and 10 bases from J, with 17 bases between. Germline CDR1 and CDR2: GTSNPN and SVGIG (reference sequence). This CDR3 is CAWTTLSTATIYF. The CDR3 DNA is TGTGCCTGGACCACCCTTTCGACAGCAACCATATATTTT. The whole variable domain, filled in from reference TRBV30 and TRBJ1-3, reads SQTIHQWPATLVQPVGSPLSLECTVEGTSNPNLYWYRQAAGRGLQLLFYSVGIGQISSEVPQNLSASRPQDRQFILSSKKLLLSDSGFYLCAWTTLSTATIYFGEGSWLTVV.

This rearrangement joins TRBV19 to TRBJ1-6; D call uncertain. The V and J ends lost 6 bases and 3 bases respectively, with 9 bases between them. The CDR3 spans 14 residues. The germline V gene encodes CDR1 LNHDA and CDR2 SQIVND (reference sequence). The CDR3 is CASREQHYNSPLHF. The DNA for the CDR3 is TGTGCCAGTAGAGAACAGCACTATAATTCACCCCTCCACTTT.

Many counts were recorded for this clone. The chain couples TRBV5-1 to TRBJ1-3, with TRBD1 matching over 7 bases. V trimming: 1 base; J trimming: 0 bases; junction bases outside the gene matches: 7. The CDR3 sequence is 17 residues long. The germline CDR1 and CDR2 sequences are SGHRS and YFSETQ. DNA for the CDR3: TGCGCCAGCAGCTTGCCCACAGGGGACAACTCTGGAAACACCATATATTTT. It encodes CASSLPTGDNSGNTIYF.

V gene TRBV5-8 combines with J gene TRBJ1-5; the D gene is possibly TRBD1 (6 bases). This CDR3 spans 15 amino acids. Germline values: CDR1 SGHTS, CDR2 YDEGEE. The V end lost 5 bases, the J end lost 3 bases, and 15 bases lay between the germline ends. This CDR3 is CASSLVGQLNQPQHF. In nucleotides, the CDR3 is TGTGCCAGCAGTCTCGTAGGACAGCTCAATCAGCCCCAGCATTTT.

A word on this clone: Here the CDR3 omits its conserved ending phenylalanine or tryptophan, so a read error is the likely source. No DNA is shown, since the ends of the CDR3 on it are uncertain; the CDR3 is the one TCRdb lists. This sequence joins TRBV10-2 and TRBJ2-7; whether TRBD1, the table's D call, matches the DNA was not checked. The CDR3 contains 13 residues when both ends are counted. Germline loops: CDR1 WSHSY, CDR2 SAAADI. CDR3 loop: CASSEMGQGGSRL.

The CDR3 spells CASSLQGGTEAFF. As DNA, the CDR3 is TGCGCCAGCAGCCTGCAGGGCGGCACTGAAGCTTTCTTT. The V and J genes are TRBV5-1 and TRBJ1-1; tentative D call: TRBD1 (5 bases). The CDR3 contains 13 residues. Trimming removed 4 bases from V and 4 bases from J, with 11 bases in between. The V gene's germline CDR1 is SGHRS and CDR2 YFSETQ. Together with reference TRBV5-1 and TRBJ1-1, the CDR3 gives the full variable domain: KAGVTQTPRYLIKTRGQQVTLSCSPISGHRSVSWYQQTPGQGLQFLFEYFSETQRNKGNFPGRFSGRQFSNSRSEMNVSTLELGDSALYLCASSLQGGTEAFFGQGTRLTVV.

This clone was observed a handful of times. CDR3 sequence: CASGGQGTYNEQFF. The DNA for the CDR3 is TGTGCCAGCGGGGGACAGGGGACCTACAATGAGCAGTTCTTC. V and J are TRBV9 and TRBJ2-1; TRBD1 matches at 10 bases. Trimming at V came to 7 bases and at J to 2 bases, leaving 3 bases not matched to a gene. Germline V lookup: CDR1 SGDLS, CDR2 YYNGEE. This CDR3 comprises 14 residues.

This clone was detected once. The chain couples TRBV7-9 to TRBJ2-7; possible D gene TRBD1, 6 bases. The CDR3 has 13 amino acids. The germline V and J ends were trimmed by 5 bases and 0 bases, with 8 bases remaining between them. CDR1 SEHNR and CDR2 FQNEAQ come from the germline V gene (reference sequence). CDR3 nucleotides: TGTGCCAGCAGCCGGACAGTCTCCTACGAGCAGTACTTC. Translated: CASSRTVSYEQYF.

The chain employs TRBV6-5 and TRBJ2-5; TRBD2 might be the D (5 bases). The CDR3 length is 12 residues. Germline V gene lookup returns CDR1 MNHEY and CDR2 SVGAGI. Trimming cost V 2 bases and J 9 bases, with 10 bases left between them. The CDR3 loop is CASSYEGRPQYF. CDR3 coding DNA: TGTGCCAGCAGTTACGAGGGCAGACCCCAGTACTTC.

The rearrangement joins TRBV9 to TRBJ2-3, with TRBD2 identical over 7 bases. This CDR3 region has 14 residues. V lost 3 bases and J lost 5; bases outside the gene matches: 6. CDR1 is SGDLS, CDR2 YYNGEE, per germline. CDR3 amino acids: CASSEGLLRDTQYF. The CDR3 region has the DNA TGTGCCAGCAGCGAGGGACTACTCAGAGATACGCAGTATTTT.

This clone came up once. V is TRBV29-1 and J is TRBJ1-4; 7 bases agree with TRBD1. Per germline, CDR1 SQVTM and CDR2 ANQGSEA. Losses at the gene ends were 6 bases for V and 6 bases for J; bases not matched to a gene: 13. The CDR3 spans 15 residues. CDR3 in amino acids: CSVNDRDPLDEKLFF. The CDR3 region has the DNA TGCAGCGTCAACGACAGGGACCCGTTAGATGAAAAACTGTTTTTT.

This clone was detected ten times or more. The V call is TRBV29-1, the J call TRBJ2-3; D is ambiguous. The V end was cut by 5 bases, the J end by 0 bases, with 6 bases between. Looked up from germline, CDR1 is SQVTM and CDR2 is ANQGSEA. This CDR3 is built from 12 residues. The CDR3 sequence: CSVHFSTDTQYF. The CDR3 DNA follows: TGCAGCGTTCACTTTAGCACAGATACGCAGTATTTT.

This sequence joins TRBV11-3 and TRBJ2-3, with 9 bases identical to TRBD2. J gave up 2 bases and V 0 bases, and 6 bases lay outside the gene matches. CDR1 is SGHNT and CDR2 is YENEEA in the germline V gene. The CDR3 length is 17 residues. CDR3: CASSLEKGGGATDTQYF. CDR3 coding DNA: TGTGCCAGCAGCTTAGAAAAAGGCGGGGGGGCCACAGATACGCAGTATTTT.

In the case of this clone: The junction differs from germline at one of its ends, possibly a read error. The chain is built from TRBV4-1 and TRBJ2-3, with D perhaps TRBD2 (5 bases). Germline V gene data show CDR1 as MGHRA and CDR2 as YSYEKL. CDR3 length: 17 amino acids. CDR3 sequence: CTSSQGGIIGGTDTQYF. For the CDR3, the DNA is TGCACCAGCAGCCAAGGTGGAATCATCGGGGGCACAGATACGCAGTATTTT.

By sample share, this clone is medium-sized. The V gene is TRBV27, the J gene TRBJ1-5; 10 bases are shared with TRBD1. CDR3 length: 16 residues. V lost 8 bases and J lost 5; bases outside the gene matches: 12. The germline gives CDR1 MNHEY, CDR2 SMNVEV (reference sequence). The CDR3 coding sequence is TGTGCCAGCGGATCGCTGGGGACAGGGGATTATCAGCCCCAGCATTTT. It yields the protein CASGSLGTGDYQPQHF.

This clone was detected a few times. The gene calls are TRBV10-3 and TRBJ2-7, with D perhaps TRBD1 (6 bases). The V and J ends lost 10 bases and 2 bases respectively, with 15 bases between them. Germline CDR1 and CDR2: ENHRY and SYGVKD. The CDR3 spans 13 residues. CDR3 region: CATLRGPTYEQYF. The CDR3 nucleotides read TGTGCCACTCTCAGGGGCCCCACCTACGAGCAGTACTTC.

This clone was seen once. This sequence joins TRBV30 and TRBJ1-5; 10 nucleotides agree with TRBD1. Germline V gives CDR1 GTSNPN, CDR2 SVGIG (reference sequence). This CDR3 spans 15 amino acids. V lost 3 bases, J lost 2 bases, and 4 bases stayed unmatched. The CDR3 loop is CAWRTGGAGNQPQHF. CDR3 sequence (DNA): TGTGCCTGGAGGACAGGGGGCGCGGGCAATCAGCCCCAGCATTTT.

The chain couples TRBV18 to TRBJ2-3; a weak D match, TRBD1 (6 bases). This CDR3 comprises 16 residues. Trimming took off 0 bases at V and 6 bases at J, with 16 bases between the two ends. Germline V gene sequence: CDR1 KGHSH, CDR2 LQKENI. The CDR3 loop is CASSPPRSGGGDTQYF. The DNA of the CDR3 is TGTGCCAGCTCACCACCTCGGTCTGGGGGCGGGGATACGCAGTATTTT.

The CDR3 DNA follows: TGTGCCAGCAGAAACACAGGGAGCTCTGGAAACACCATATATTTT. Amino acid sequence: CASRNTGSSGNTIYF. The chain has TRBV27 and TRBJ1-3; D is possibly TRBD1 (6 bases). The CDR3 runs 15 residues. V gave up 6 bases and J gave up 0 bases, with 12 bases separating them. Germline V CDR1 and CDR2: MNHEY, SMNVEV (reference sequence).

The rearrangement links TRBV19 to TRBJ1-6; D is undetermined. Germline loops: CDR1 LNHDA, CDR2 SQIVND (reference sequence). This CDR3 region has 12 residues. Trimming left V 6 bases short and J 4 bases short, with 4 bases between. The CDR3 sequence is CASREYNSPLHF. In DNA form, the CDR3 reads TGTGCCAGTAGGGAGTATAATTCACCCCTCCACTTT.

The count of this clone is one. The chain employs TRBV19 and TRBJ2-1; TRBD2 might be the D (5 bases). Trimming took off 4 bases at V and 5 bases at J, with 12 bases between the two ends. Germline V gives CDR1 LNHDA, CDR2 SQIVND (reference sequence). The CDR3 runs 14 residues. In DNA, the CDR3 is TGTGCCAGTAGTACGGGGTTAAAAAACAATGAGCAGTTCTTC. This codes for CASSTGLKNNEQFF.

The gene calls are TRBV19 and TRBJ2-1, with 8 bases matching TRBD2. CDR3 length: 15 residues. V was clipped by 6 bases and J by 6 bases; unmatched bases: 10. CDR1 and CDR2 (germline): LNHDA, SQIVND (reference sequence). The CDR3, as DNA: TGTGCCAGTAGAAGCGTGGCGGGGGGAGGCAATGAGCAGTTCTTC. Protein: CASRSVAGGGNEQFF.

The rearrangement links TRBV27 to TRBJ2-6, with D possibly TRBD2 on 6 matching bases. CDR1 and CDR2 from the germline V gene are MNHEY and SMNVEV (reference sequence). The CDR3 covers 15 residues. Trimming pared 5 bases from V and 4 bases from J, leaving 12 bases between. The CDR3 here is CASSPRGSGANVLTF. DNA for the CDR3: TGTGCCAGCAGTCCTCGGGGGTCGGGGGCCAACGTCCTGACTTTC.